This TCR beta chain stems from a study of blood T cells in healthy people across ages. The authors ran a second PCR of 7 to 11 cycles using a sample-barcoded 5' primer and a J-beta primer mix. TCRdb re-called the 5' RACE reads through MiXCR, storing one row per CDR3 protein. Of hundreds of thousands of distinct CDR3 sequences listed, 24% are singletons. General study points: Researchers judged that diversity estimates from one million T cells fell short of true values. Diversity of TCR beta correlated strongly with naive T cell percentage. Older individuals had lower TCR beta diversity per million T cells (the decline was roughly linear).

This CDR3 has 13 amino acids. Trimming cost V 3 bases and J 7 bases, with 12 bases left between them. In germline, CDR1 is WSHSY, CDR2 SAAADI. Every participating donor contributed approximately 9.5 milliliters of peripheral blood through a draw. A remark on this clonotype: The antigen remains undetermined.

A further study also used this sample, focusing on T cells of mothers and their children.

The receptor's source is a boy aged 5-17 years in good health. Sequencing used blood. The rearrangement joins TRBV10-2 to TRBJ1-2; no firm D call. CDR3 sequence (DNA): TGCGCCAGCAGTGAACCATTGATGGGTGGCTACACCTTC. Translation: CASSEPLMGGYTF.